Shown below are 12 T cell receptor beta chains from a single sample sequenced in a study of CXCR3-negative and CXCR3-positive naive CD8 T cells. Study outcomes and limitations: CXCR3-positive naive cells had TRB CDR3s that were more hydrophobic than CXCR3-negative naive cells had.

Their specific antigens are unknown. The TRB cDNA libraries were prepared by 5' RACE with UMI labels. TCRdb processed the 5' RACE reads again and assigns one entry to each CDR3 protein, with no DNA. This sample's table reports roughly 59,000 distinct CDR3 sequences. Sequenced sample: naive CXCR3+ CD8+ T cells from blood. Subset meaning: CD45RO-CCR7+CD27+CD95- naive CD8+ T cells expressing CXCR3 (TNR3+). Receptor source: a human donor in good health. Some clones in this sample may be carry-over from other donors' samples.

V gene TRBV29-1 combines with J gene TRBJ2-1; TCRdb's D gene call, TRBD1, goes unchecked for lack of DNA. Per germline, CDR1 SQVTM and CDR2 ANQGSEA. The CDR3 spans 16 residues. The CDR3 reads CSVPLGTSSSYNEQFF.

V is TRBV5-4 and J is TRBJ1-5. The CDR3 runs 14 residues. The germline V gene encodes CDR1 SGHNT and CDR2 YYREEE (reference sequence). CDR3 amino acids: CASSAGVAGQPQHF. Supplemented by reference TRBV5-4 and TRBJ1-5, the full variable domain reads ETGVTQSPTHLIKTRGQQVTLRCSSQSGHNTVSWYQQALGQGPQFIFQYYREEENGRGNFPPRFSGLQFPNYSSELNVNALELDDSALYLCASSAGVAGQPQHFGDGTRLSIL.

CDR3 residues: CASSPLTGLGTEAFF. This chain joins TRBV18 and TRBJ1-1; TCRdb's D gene call, TRBD1, goes unchecked for lack of DNA. Germline values: CDR1 KGHSH, CDR2 LQKENI. The CDR3 has 15 amino acids. The full variable domain, rest sourced from reference TRBV18 and TRBJ1-1, is NAGVMQNPRHLVRRRGQEARLRCSPMKGHSHVYWYRQLPEEGLKFMVYLQKENIIDESGMPKERFSAEFPKEGPSILRIQQVVRGDSAAYFCASSPLTGLGTEAFFGQGTRLTVV.

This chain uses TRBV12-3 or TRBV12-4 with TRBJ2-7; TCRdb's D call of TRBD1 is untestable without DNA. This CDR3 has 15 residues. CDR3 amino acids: CASSLPRDAYYEQYF.

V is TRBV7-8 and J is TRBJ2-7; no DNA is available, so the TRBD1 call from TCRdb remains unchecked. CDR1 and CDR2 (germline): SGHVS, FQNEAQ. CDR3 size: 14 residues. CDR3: CASNPTEGSYEQYF.

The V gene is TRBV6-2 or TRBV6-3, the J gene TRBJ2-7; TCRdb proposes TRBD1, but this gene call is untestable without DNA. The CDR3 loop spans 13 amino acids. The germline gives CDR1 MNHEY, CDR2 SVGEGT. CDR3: CAIAEGDSYEQYF.

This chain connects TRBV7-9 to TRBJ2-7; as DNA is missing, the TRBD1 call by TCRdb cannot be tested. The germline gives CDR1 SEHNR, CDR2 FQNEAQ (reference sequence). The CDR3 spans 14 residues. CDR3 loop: CASSRDSLVDEQYF.

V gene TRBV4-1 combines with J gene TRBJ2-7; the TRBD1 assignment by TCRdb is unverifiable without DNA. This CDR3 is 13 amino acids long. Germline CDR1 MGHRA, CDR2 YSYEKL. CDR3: CASSQAGGGEQYF.

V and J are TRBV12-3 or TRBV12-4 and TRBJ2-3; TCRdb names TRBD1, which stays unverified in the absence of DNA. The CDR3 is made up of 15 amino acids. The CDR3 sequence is CASSFPGQGDDTQYF.

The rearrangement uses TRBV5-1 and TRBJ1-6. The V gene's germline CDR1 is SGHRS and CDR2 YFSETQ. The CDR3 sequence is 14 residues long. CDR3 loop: CASSSYPTASPLHF.

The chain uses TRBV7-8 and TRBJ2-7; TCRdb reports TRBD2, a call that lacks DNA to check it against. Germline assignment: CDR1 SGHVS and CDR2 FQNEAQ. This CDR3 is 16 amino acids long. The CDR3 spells CASSLVSAGGQNEQYF.

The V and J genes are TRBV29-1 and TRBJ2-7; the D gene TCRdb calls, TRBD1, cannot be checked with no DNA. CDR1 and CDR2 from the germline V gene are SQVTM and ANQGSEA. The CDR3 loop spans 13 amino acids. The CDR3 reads CSIGGQGGYEQYF.